This TCR beta chain was sequenced for a study of CD8+CD57+ T cells in acquired aplastic anemia. General study findings and limits: Approximately 28 CD8+ CDR3 sequences were shared between patients and controls.

In regard to this clonotype: What it recognizes is unknown. A much larger clone sits a single nucleotide away, making a read error possible.

From germline, CDR1 is SGHRS and CDR2 YFSETQ. The CDR3 totals 15 residues. The V segment lost 3 bases and the J segment 2 bases; nucleotides outside the gene matches: 2. The study profiled TCR beta VDJ and CDR3 using genomic DNA as template. Each CDR3 protein is one row after TCRdb ran MiXCR on the reads. The data show tens of thousands of distinct CDR3 sequences, approximately 46% seen once. The J gene is TRBJ2-7, the V gene TRBV5-1; 13 bases fit TRBD2. The source material was sorted CD4+, CD8+, or CD8+CD57+ T cells (not recorded which) from PBMCs. The sequence derives from a human donor in good health, serving as a control. Written as DNA, the CDR3 is TGCGCCAGCAGCTATGGGACTAGCGGGACCTACGAGCAGTACTTC. Amino acids: CASSYGTSGTYEQYF.